These 8 T cell receptor beta chains share one sample of origin, sequenced in a study of shared clonotypes between healthy human individuals. Only in-frame clones appear in the TCRdb table, and some are missing; sequencing was by immunoSEQ multiplex PCR. The data contain approximately 720,000 clones, approximately 75% of them singletons. The sample was memory CD4+ T cells sorted from blood. Subset defined: CD45RA-negative fraction. The receptors originated from a woman aged 30 to 39 in good health.

This clone was recorded a few times. Distinct nucleotide sequences in the sample also encode this CDR3. The J gene is TRBJ2-7, the V gene TRBV19, with TRBD1 as a possible D gene (5 bases). Germline loops: CDR1 LNHDA, CDR2 SQIVND (reference sequence). Trimming cost V 3 bases and J 5 bases, with 8 bases left between them. CDR3 length: 12 residues. The CDR3: CASSISGHEQYF. For the CDR3, the DNA is TGTGCCAGTAGTATCTCAGGGCACGAGCAGTACTTC.

The chain combines TRBV7-3 with TRBJ1-5; no clear D gene. In germline, CDR1 is SGHTA, CDR2 FQGTGA. This CDR3 has 13 amino acids. Trimming shortened V by 5 bases and J by 5 bases, and 10 bases separated the two germline ends. CDR3 coding DNA: TGTGCCAGCAGCCTACAACGGGATCAGCCCCAGCATTTT. Encoded protein: CASSLQRDQPQHF.

V and J are TRBV11-3 and TRBJ2-7, with D uncertain. The CDR3 runs to 13 residues. Germline CDR1 SGHNT, CDR2 YENEEA. The V gene lost 2 bases and the J gene lost 3 bases, with 8 bases spanning the gap. The CDR3 bases are TGTGCCAGCAGCTTATCACAGAACTACGAGCAGTACTTC. It specifies CASSLSQNYEQYF.

This clone appeared many times. Other DNA variants within this sample encode the same CDR3. The gene calls are TRBV4-1 and TRBJ1-3; maybe TRBD1 (5 bases). This CDR3 is 15 amino acids long. V was shortened by 3 bases and J by 0 bases, with 9 bases between the two germline ends. Looked up from germline, CDR1 is MGHRA and CDR2 is YSYEKL. The CDR3 is CASSHLDSSGNTIYF. The CDR3 DNA reads as TGCGCCAGCAGCCACCTCGACAGCTCTGGAAACACCATATATTTT.

This clone was picked up one time. This sequence joins TRBV18 and TRBJ2-5; 9 bases map to TRBD2. The V and J ends lost 5 bases and 3 bases, in that order; junction bases with no gene match: 4. This CDR3 region has 14 residues. Germline loops: CDR1 KGHSH, CDR2 LQKENI. CDR3 sequence reads: CASSTTSGEETQYF. The CDR3 bases are TGTGCCAGCTCAACGACTAGCGGAGAAGAGACCCAGTACTTC.

The J gene is TRBJ2-7, the V gene TRBV5-1; possibly TRBD1 for D (6 bases). The germline gives CDR1 SGHRS, CDR2 YFSETQ. The V gene lost 9 bases and the J gene lost 3 bases, with 19 bases spanning the gap. This CDR3 has 14 residues. The CDR3 spells CATRRDGQNYEQYF. The CDR3 DNA follows: TGCGCCACCAGACGGGACGGACAGAACTACGAGCAGTACTTC.

CDR3 coding DNA: TGCGCCAGCAGCTGGGACAGGGGGATGAGCTCCTACAATGAGCAGTTCTTC. As protein: CASSWDRGMSSYNEQFF. The chain employs TRBV5-1 and TRBJ2-1; the match to TRBD1 covers 11 bases. There are 17 residues in the CDR3. Trimming at V came to 3 bases and at J to 0 bases, leaving 5 bases not matched to a gene. Per the germline V gene, CDR1 is SGHRS and CDR2 is YFSETQ.

This chain connects TRBV27 to TRBJ2-7, with D unclear. V was cut by 5 bases and J by 5 bases, with 19 bases left in between. Germline values: CDR1 MNHEY, CDR2 SMNVEV (reference sequence). The CDR3 runs to 15 residues. CDR3 residues: CASSPLGPPGHEQYF. The CDR3 region has the DNA TGTGCCAGCAGTCCTCTCGGGCCTCCGGGCCACGAGCAGTACTTC.